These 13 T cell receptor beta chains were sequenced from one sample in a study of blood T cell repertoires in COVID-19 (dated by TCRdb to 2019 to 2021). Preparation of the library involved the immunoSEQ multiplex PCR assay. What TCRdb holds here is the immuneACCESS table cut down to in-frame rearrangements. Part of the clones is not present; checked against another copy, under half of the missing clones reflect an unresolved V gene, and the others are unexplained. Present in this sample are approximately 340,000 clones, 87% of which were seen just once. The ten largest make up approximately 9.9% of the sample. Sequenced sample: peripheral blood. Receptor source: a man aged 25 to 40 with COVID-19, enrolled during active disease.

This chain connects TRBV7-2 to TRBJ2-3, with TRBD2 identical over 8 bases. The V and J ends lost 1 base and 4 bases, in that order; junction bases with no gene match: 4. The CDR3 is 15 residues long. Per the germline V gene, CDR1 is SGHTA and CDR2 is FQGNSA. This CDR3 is CASSLDGTRADTQYF. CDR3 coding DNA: TGTGCCAGCAGCTTAGACGGGACTAGGGCAGATACGCAGTATTTT.

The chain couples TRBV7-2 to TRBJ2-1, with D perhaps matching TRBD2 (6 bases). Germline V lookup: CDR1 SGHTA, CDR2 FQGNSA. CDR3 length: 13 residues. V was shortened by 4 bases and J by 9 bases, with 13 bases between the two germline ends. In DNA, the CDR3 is TGTGCCAGCAGCTCCTTAGTCGGGGGTGAGCAGTTCTTC. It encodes CASSSLVGGEQFF.

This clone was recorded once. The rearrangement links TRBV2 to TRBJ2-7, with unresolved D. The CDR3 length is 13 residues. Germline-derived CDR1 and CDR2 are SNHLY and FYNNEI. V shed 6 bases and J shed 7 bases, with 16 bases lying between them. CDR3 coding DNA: TGTGCCAGCAGGATTTGCGAGTTGTGTGAGCAGTACTTC. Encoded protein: CASRICELCEQYF.

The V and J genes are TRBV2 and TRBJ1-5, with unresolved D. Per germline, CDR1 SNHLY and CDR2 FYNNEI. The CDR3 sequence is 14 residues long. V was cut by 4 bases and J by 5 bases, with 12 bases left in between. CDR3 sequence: CASSGGEGHQPQHF. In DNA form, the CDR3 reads TGTGCCAGCAGTGGAGGCGAGGGCCATCAGCCCCAGCATTTT.

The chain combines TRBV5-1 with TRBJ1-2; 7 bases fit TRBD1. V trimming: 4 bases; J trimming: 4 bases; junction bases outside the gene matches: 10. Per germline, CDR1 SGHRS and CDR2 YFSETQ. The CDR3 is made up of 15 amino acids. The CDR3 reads CASSPTGPNLYGYTF. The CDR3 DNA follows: TGCGCCAGCAGCCCGACAGGGCCCAACCTCTATGGCTACACCTTC.

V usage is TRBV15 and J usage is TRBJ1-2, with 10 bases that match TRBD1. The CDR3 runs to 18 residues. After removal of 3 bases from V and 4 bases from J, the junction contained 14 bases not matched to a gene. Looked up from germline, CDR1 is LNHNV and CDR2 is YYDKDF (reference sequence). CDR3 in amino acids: CATSRSGTGVSISYGYTF. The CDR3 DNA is TGTGCCACCAGCAGGTCCGGGACAGGGGTGTCCATTTCCTATGGCTACACCTTC.

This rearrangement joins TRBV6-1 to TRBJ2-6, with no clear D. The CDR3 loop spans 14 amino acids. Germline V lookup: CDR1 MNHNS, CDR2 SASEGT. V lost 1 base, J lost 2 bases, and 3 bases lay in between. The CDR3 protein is CASSEGPGANVLTF. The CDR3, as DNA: TGTGCCAGCAGTGAAGGGCCTGGGGCCAACGTCCTGACTTTC.

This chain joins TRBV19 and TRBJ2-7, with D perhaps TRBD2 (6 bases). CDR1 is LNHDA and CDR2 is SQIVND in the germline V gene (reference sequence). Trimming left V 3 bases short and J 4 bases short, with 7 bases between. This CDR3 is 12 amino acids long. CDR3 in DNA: TGTGCCAGTAGTATTCGGGGGTACGAGCAGTACTTC. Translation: CASSIRGYEQYF.

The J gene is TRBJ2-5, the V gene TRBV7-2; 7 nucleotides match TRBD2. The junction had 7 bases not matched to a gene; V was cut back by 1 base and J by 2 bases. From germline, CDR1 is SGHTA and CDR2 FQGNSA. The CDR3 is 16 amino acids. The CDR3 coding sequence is TGTGCCAGCAGCTTAGGGCCGACGGGAGGTCAAGAGACCCAGTACTTC. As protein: CASSLGPTGGQETQYF.

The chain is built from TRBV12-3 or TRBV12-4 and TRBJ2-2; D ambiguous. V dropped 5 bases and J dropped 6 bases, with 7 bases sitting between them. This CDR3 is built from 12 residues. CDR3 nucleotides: TGTGCCAGCAGTGTTCATCCCGGGGAGCTGTTTTTT. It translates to CASSVHPGELFF.

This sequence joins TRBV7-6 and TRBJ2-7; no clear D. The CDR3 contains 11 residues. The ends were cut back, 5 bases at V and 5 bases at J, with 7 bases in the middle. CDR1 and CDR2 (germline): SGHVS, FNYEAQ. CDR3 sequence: CASSVSHEQYF. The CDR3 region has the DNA TGTGCCAGCAGCGTCTCTCACGAGCAGTACTTC.

CDR3 coding DNA: TGTGCCAGCAGCTTAGGGTCAGGCTTTGGTCGCGAGCAGTACTTC. Protein sequence: CASSLGSGFGREQYF. The J gene is TRBJ2-7, the V gene TRBV7-8; D remains ambiguous. The CDR3 has 15 amino acids. V dropped 1 base and J dropped 6 bases, with 16 bases sitting between them. The germline gives CDR1 SGHVS, CDR2 FQNEAQ.

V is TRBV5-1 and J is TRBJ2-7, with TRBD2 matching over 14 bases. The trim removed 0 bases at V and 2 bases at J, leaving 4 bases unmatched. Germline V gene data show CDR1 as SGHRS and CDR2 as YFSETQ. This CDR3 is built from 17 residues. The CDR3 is CASSLGTSGRLTYEQYF. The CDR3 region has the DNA TGCGCCAGCAGCTTGGGGACTAGCGGGAGGCTCACCTACGAGCAGTACTTC.